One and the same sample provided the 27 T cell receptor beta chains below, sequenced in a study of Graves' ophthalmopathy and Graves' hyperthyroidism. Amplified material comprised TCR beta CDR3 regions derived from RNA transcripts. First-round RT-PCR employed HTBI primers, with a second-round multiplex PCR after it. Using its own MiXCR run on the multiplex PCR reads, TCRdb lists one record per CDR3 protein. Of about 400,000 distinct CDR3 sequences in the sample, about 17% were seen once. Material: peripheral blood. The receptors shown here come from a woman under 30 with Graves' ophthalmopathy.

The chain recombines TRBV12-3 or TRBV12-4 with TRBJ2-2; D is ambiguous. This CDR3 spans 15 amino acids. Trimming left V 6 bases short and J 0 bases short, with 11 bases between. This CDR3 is CASRPRGANTGELFF. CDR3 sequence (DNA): TGTGCCAGCAGGCCCCGAGGAGCGAACACCGGGGAGCTGTTTTTT.

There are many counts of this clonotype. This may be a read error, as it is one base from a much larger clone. CDR3: CASSYYRAGANVLTF. The CDR3 bases are TGTGCCAGCAGTTACTACAGGGCTGGGGCCAACGTCCTGACTTTC. This chain links TRBV6-2 or TRBV6-3 with TRBJ2-6; tentative D call: TRBD1 (6 bases). V was shortened by 1 base and J by 2 bases, with 6 bases between the two germline ends. CDR1 MNHEY and CDR2 SVGEGT come from the germline V gene. The CDR3 spans 15 residues.

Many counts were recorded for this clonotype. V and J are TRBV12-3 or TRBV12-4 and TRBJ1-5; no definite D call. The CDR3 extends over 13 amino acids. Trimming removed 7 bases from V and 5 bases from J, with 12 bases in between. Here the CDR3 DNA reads TGTGCCAGCACCCTACACTTGTATCAGCCCCAGCATTTT. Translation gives CASTLHLYQPQHF.

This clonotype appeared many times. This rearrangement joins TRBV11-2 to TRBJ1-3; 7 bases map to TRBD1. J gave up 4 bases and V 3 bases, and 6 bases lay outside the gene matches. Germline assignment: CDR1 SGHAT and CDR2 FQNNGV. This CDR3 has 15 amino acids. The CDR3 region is CASSFADREGNTIYF. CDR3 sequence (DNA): TGTGCCAGCAGCTTCGCAGACAGGGAAGGAAACACCATATATTTT.

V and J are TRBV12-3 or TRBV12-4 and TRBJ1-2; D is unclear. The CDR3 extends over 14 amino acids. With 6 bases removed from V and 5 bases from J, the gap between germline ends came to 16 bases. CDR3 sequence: CASSPAQPTYGYTF. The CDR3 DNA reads TGTGCCAGCAGCCCCGCCCAGCCCACTTATGGCTACACCTTC.

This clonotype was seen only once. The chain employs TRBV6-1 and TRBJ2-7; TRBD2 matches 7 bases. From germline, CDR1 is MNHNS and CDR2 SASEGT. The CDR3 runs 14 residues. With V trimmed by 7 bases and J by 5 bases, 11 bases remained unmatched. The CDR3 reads CASKPPRENNEQYF. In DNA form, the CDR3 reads TGTGCCAGCAAACCCCCGCGGGAGAATAACGAGCAGTACTTC.

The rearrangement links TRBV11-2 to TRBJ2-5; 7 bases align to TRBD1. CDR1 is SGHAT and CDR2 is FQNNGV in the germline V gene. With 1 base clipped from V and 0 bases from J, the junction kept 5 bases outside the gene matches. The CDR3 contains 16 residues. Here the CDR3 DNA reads TGTGCCAGCAGCTTAGGGGTCAGGGGGTACCAAGAGACCCAGTACTTC. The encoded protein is CASSLGVRGYQETQYF.

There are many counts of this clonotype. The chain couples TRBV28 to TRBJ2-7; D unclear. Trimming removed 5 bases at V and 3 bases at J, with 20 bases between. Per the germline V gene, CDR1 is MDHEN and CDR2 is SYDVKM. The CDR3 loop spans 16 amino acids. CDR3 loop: CASSPGRPYGRYEQYF. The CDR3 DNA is TGTGCCAGCAGTCCCGGGCGCCCGTACGGCCGCTACGAGCAGTACTTC.

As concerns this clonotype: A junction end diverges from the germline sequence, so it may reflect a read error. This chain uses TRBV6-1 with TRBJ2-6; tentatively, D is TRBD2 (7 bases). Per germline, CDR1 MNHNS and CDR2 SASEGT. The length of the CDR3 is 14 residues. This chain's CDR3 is CASAPSAGANVLTF. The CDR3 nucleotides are TGTGCCAGCGCCCCTTCGGCGGGGGCTAACGTCCTGACTTTC.

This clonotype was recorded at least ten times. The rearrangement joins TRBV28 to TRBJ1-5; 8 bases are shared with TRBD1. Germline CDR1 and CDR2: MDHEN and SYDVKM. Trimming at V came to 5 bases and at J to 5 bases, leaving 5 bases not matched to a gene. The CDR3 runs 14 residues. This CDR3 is CASSPQDRDQPQHF. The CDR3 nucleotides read TGTGCCAGCAGTCCCCAGGACAGGGATCAGCCCCAGCATTTT.

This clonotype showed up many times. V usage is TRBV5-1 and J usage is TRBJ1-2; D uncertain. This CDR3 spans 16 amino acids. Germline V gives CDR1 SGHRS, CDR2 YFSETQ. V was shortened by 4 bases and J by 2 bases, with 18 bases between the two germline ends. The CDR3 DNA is TGCGCCAGCAGCCCCGAGGCAGGTATGAAGAACTATGGCTACACCTTC. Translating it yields CASSPEAGMKNYGYTF.

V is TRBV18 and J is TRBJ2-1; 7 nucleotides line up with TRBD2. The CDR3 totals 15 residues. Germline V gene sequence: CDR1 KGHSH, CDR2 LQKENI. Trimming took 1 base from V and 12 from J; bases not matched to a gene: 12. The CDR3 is CASSPRERERPGQFF. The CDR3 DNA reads TGTGCCAGCTCACCACGTGAGCGGGAAAGGCCTGGGCAGTTCTTC. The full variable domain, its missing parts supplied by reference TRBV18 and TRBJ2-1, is NAGVMQNPRHLVRRRGQEARLRCSPMKGHSHVYWYRQLPEEGLKFMVYLQKENIIDESGMPKERFSAEFPKEGPSILRIQQVVRGDSAAYFCASSPRERERPGQFFGPGTRLTVL.

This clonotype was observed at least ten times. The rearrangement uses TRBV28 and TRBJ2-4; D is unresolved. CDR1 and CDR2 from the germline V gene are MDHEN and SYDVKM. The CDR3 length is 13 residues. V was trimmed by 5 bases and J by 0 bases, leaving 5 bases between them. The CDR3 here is CASSREAKNIQYF. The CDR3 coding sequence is TGTGCCAGCAGTCGCGAAGCCAAAAACATTCAGTACTTC.

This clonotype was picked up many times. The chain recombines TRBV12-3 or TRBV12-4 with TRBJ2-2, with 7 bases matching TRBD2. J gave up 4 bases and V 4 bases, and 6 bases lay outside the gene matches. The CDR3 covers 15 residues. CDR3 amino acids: CASSSEASGTGELFF. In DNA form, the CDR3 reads TGTGCCAGCAGTTCTGAGGCTAGCGGCACCGGGGAGCTGTTTTTT.

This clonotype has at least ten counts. The CDR3 DNA reads as TGTGCCAGCAGCCGTGGACGGAGCCAAGAGACCCAGTACTTC. It specifies CASSRGRSQETQYF. The chain combines TRBV7-8 with TRBJ2-5; D uncertain. The germline gives CDR1 SGHVS, CDR2 FQNEAQ. With 5 bases removed from V and 1 base from J, the gap between germline ends came to 11 bases. This CDR3 region has 14 residues.

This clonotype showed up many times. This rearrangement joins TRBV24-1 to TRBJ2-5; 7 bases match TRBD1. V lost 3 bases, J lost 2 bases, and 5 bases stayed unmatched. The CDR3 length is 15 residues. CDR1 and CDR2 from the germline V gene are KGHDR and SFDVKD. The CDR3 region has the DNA TGTGCCACCAGTGATCGACAGGGTTGGCAAGAGACCCAGTACTTC. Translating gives CATSDRQGWQETQYF.

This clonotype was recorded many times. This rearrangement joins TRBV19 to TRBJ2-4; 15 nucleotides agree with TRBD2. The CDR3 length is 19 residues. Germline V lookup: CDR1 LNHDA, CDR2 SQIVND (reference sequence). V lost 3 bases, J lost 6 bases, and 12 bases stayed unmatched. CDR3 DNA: TGTGCCAGTAGTATCATCCGGACTAGCGGGGGGGCAAAGAGAAACATTCAGTACTTC. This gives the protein CASSIIRTSGGAKRNIQYF.

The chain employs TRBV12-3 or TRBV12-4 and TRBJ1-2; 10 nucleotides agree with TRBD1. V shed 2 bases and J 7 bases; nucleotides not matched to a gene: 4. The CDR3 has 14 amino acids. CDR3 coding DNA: TGTGCCAGCAGTTTACGACAGGGGGCTTTTGGCTACACCTTC. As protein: CASSLRQGAFGYTF.

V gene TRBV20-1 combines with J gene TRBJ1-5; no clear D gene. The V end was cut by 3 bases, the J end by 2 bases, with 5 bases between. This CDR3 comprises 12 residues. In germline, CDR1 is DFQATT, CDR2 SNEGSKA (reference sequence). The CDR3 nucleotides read TGCAGTGCTAGCGACGGCAATCAGCCCCAGCATTTT. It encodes CSASDGNQPQHF.

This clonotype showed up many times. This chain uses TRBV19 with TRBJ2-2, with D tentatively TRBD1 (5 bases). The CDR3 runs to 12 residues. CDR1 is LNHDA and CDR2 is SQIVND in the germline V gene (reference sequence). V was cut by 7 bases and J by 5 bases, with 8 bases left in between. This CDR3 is CASKQGTGELFF. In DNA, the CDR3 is TGTGCCAGTAAGCAGGGTACCGGGGAGCTGTTTTTT.

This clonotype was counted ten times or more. The CDR3 DNA reads TGTGCCAGCAGTGAGCCCCTGACTAACACCTACGAGCAGTACTTC. Protein: CASSEPLTNTYEQYF. The rearrangement links TRBV28 to TRBJ2-7; the D gene is possibly TRBD2 (5 bases). Germline CDR1 is MDHEN and CDR2 is SYDVKM. V was shortened by 5 bases and J by 2 bases, with 16 bases between the two germline ends. The CDR3 contains 15 residues.

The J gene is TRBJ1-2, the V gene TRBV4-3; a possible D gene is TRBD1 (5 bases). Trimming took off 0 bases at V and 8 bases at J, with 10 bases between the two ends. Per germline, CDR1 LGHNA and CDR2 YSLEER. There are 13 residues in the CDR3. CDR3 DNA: TGCGCCAGCAGCCAAGATGGGGGGAACGGCTACACCTTC. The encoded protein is CASSQDGGNGYTF.

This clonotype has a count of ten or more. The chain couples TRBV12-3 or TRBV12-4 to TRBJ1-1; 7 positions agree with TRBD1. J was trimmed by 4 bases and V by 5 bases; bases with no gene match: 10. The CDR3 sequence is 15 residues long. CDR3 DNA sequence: TGTGCCAGCAGTAAAGGGGGCGCCCGGGGCACTGAAGCTTTCTTT. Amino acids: CASSKGGARGTEAFF.

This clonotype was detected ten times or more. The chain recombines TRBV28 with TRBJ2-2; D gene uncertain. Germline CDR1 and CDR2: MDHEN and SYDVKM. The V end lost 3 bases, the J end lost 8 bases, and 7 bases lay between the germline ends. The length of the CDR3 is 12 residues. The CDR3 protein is CASSFSLGELFF. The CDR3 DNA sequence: TGTGCCAGCAGTTTTTCTTTAGGGGAGCTGTTTTTT.

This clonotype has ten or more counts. The DNA for the CDR3 is TGTGCCAGCAGTCCCTCCAACACTGAAGCTTTCTTT. It yields the protein CASSPSNTEAFF. J is TRBJ1-1 and V is TRBV12-3 or TRBV12-4; D unresolved. Deletions cut 5 bases from V and 2 bases from J, with 6 bases between. There are 12 residues in the CDR3.

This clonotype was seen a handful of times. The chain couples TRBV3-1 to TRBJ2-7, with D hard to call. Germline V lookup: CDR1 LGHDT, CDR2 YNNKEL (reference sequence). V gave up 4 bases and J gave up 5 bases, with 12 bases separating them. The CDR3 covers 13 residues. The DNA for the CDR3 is TGTGCCAGCAGCCTACCTTCCCTCCACGAGCAGTACTTC. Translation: CASSLPSLHEQYF.

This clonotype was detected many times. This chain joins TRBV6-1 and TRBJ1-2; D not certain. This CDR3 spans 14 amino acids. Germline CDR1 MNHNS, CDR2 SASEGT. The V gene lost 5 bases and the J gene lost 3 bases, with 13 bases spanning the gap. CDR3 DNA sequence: TGTGCCAGCAGTACCCCCGGGAAAGACTATGGCTACACCTTC. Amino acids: CASSTPGKDYGYTF.